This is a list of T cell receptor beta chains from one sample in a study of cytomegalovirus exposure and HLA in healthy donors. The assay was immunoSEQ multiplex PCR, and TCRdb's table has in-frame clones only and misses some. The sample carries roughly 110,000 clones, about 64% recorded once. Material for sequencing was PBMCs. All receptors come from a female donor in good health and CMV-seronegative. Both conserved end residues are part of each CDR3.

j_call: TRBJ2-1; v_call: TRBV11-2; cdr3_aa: CASSFAHASGGNNEQFF
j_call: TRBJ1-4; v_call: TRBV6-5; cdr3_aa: CASSRAGASEKLFF
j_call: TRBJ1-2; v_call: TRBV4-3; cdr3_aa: CASSQDEGRNHYGYTF
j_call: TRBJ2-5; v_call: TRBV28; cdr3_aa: CASSLGQIETQYF
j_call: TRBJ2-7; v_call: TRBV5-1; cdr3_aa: CASSLAMRDYEQYF
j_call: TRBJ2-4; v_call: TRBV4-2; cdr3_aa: CASSQDLRENIQYF
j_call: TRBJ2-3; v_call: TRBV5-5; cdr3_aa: CASSLTATDTQYF
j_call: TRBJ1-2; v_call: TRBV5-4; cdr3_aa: CASSLVQGHGYTF
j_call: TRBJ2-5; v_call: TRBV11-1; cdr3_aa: CASTGQGALGETQYF
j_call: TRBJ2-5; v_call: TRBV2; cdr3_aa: CASRRTGQPQETQYF
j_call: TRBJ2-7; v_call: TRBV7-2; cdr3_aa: CASSSTSGEAYEQYF
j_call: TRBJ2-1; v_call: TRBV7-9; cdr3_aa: CASSLTSGRRNEQFF
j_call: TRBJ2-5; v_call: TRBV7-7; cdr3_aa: CASSLTGTGEETQYF
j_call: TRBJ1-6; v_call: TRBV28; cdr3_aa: CAAQGTGVWSPLHF
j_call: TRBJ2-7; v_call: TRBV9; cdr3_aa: CASSVERESYEQYF
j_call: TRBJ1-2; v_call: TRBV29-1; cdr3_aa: CSVVSGGWDYGYTF
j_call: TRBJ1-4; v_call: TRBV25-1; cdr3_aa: CASSDFSILGEKLFF
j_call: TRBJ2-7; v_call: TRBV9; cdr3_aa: CASSRAGGHSEQYF
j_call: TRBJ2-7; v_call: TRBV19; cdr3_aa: CASSPGTSYEQYF
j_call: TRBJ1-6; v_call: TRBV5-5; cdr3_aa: CASSLSPGGRSSPLHF
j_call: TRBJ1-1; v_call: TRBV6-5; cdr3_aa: CASSGGASMNTEAFF
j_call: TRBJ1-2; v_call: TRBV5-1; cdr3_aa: CASSLGFPLAGYTF
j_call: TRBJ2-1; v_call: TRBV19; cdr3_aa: CASKKRPYNEQFF
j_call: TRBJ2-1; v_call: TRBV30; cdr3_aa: CAWGHPRGGEQFF
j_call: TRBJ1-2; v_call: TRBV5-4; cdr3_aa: CASSHPDRDGYTF
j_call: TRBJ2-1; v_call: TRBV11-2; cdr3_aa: CASSPGTNEQFF
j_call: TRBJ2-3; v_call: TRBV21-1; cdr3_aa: CASSGASGYTDTQYF
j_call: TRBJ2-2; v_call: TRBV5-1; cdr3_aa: CASSTGTSGTAGELFF
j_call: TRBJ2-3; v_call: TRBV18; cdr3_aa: CASSPLSAGGSDTQYF
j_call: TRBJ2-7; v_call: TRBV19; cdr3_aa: CASSIPSGSSYEQYF
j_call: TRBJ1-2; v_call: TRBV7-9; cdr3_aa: CASSLERRVFYGYTF
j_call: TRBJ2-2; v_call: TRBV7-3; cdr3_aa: CASSSTGADTGELFF
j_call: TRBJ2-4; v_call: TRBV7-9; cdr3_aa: CASSRGNIQYF
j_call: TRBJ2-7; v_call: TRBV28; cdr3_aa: CASSSPGLAGVREQYF
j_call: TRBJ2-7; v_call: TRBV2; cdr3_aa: CASKAGTATYEQYF
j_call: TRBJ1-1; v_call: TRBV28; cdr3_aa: CASSSPLGFMNTEAFF
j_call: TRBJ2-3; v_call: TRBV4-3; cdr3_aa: CASSPGTSTDTQYF
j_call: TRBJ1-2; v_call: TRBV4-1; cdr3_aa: CASSHPVDGYTF
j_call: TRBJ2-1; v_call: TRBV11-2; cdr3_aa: CASSLRGPLVYNEQFF
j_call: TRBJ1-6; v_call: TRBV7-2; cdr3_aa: CASSFSDRNSPLHF
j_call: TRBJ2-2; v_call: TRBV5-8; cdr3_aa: CASSLVAGELFF
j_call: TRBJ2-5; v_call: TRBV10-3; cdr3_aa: CGRGSGETQYF
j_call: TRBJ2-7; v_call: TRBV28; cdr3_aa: CASRGGADPLYEQYF
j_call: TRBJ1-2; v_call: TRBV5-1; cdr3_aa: CASSWDFPGQYYTF
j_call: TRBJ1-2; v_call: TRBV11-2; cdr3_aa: CASSLDRGRQYGYTF
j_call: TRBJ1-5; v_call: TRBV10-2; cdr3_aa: CASSESPGNSNQPQHF
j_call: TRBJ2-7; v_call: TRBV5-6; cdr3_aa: CASSLVGYEQYF
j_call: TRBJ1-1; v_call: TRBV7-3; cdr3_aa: CASSLGANTEAFF
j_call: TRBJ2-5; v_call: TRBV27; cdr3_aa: CASSLSWGEETQYF
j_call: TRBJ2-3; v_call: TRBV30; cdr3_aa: CAWSVNGYTDTQYF
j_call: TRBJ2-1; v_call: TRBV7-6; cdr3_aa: CASSFGTQAYNEQFF
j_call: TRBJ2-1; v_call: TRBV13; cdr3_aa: CASSAEGVGGERTNEQFF